The 9 T cell receptor beta chains below all came from one sample that was sequenced in a study of blood T cell repertoires in COVID-19. The assay was immunoSEQ multiplex PCR, and TCRdb's table has in-frame clones only and misses some. This table has over 150,000 clones, 75% to 90% appearing once. Sample: peripheral blood. The receptors here all came from a woman aged 55 to 70 with acute or convalescent COVID-19.

This clone was seen a handful of times. The chain is built from TRBV18 and TRBJ2-3; D unresolved. Deletions cut 2 bases from V and 6 bases from J, with 6 bases between. Germline V gene lookup returns CDR1 KGHSH and CDR2 LQKENI. The length of the CDR3 is 12 residues. The chain's CDR3 is CASSPFGDTQYF. The CDR3 DNA is TGTGCCAGCTCACCATTCGGGGATACGCAGTATTTT.

This chain links TRBV27 with TRBJ2-2; TRBD1 might be the D (6 bases). Germline V gene sequence: CDR1 MNHEY, CDR2 SMNVEV (reference sequence). The CDR3 contains 17 residues. Trimming left V 3 bases short and J 0 bases short, with 14 bases between. CDR3 protein: CASSFRIAGANTGELFF. The DNA of the CDR3 is TGTGCCAGCAGTTTTAGGATTGCAGGGGCGAACACCGGGGAGCTGTTTTTT.

V gene TRBV4-3 combines with J gene TRBJ1-2; TRBD1 might be the D (5 bases). Deletions cut 6 bases from V and 2 bases from J, with 10 bases between. The CDR3 contains 13 residues. In germline, CDR1 is LGHNA, CDR2 YSLEER. CDR3 DNA: TGCGCCAGCAGTCTCGACAGAAACTATGGCTACACCTTC. It yields the protein CASSLDRNYGYTF.

This clone was recorded once. The rearrangement joins TRBV6-5 to TRBJ1-6; 7 positions agree with TRBD1. The V gene's germline CDR1 is MNHEY and CDR2 SVGAGI. There are 15 residues in the CDR3. The J segment lost 7 bases and the V segment lost 4 bases, leaving 7 bases of the junction unmatched. The CDR3, as DNA: TGTGCCAGCAGTTCACCGGGACAGCAAAATTCACCCCTCCACTTT. Its translation is CASSSPGQQNSPLHF.

This chain links TRBV6-7 with TRBJ2-5; TRBD2 matches at 15 bases. TRBV6-7 is noted as an ORF with a role that remains uncertain. Trimming cost V 3 bases and J 2 bases; bases outside gene matches: 7. The CDR3 consists of 18 residues. The CDR3 DNA reads as TGTGCCAGCAGTTATTCGGGACTAGCGGGGGGAGCTCAAGAGACCCAGTACTTC. This gives the protein CASSYSGLAGGAQETQYF.

V and J are TRBV3-1 (or the pseudogene TRBV3-2) and TRBJ2-5; 7 nucleotides align to TRBD1. The CDR3 totals 14 residues. Looked up from germline, CDR1 is LGHDT and CDR2 is YNNKEL (reference sequence). V was pared by 1 base and J by 2 bases, with 1 base of the junction left unmatched. The CDR3 bases are TGTGCCAGCAGCCAAGGGACAGGTCAAGAGACCCAGTACTTC. Protein product: CASSQGTGQETQYF.

CDR3 amino acids: CAISERDSLYGYTF. The CDR3 bases are TGTGCCATCAGTGAGCGGGACAGCCTGTATGGCTACACCTTC. The rearrangement uses TRBV10-3 and TRBJ1-2; 7 bases fit TRBD1. Germline V lookup: CDR1 ENHRY, CDR2 SYGVKD. CDR3 size: 14 residues. Trimming removed 2 bases from V and 5 bases from J; junction bases left unmatched: 5.

The chain employs TRBV28 and TRBJ1-5, with 7 positions matching TRBD1. With 5 bases clipped from V and 4 bases from J, the junction kept 5 bases outside the gene matches. Germline loops: CDR1 MDHEN, CDR2 SYDVKM. The CDR3 is 14 amino acids. The CDR3 sequence: CASSHGTVNQPQHF. CDR3 DNA: TGTGCCAGCAGTCACGGGACAGTGAATCAGCCCCAGCATTTT.

The chain has TRBV18 and TRBJ1-2, with 10 bases aligning to TRBD1. The CDR3 has 15 amino acids. The J segment lost 4 bases and the V segment lost 3 bases, leaving 5 bases of the junction unmatched. CDR1 and CDR2 from the germline V gene are KGHSH and LQKENI. The CDR3 loop is CASSPTGGEGYGYTF. DNA of the CDR3: TGTGCCAGCTCACCGACAGGGGGCGAAGGCTATGGCTACACCTTC.